This TCR beta chain was sequenced for a study of cytomegalovirus exposure and HLA in healthy donors. 60 Vbeta and 13 Jbeta primers were used in PCR. Sequencing was performed with immunoSEQ multiplex PCR; in TCRdb, only in-frame clones are kept and a portion is missing. This table has some 130,000 clones, approximately 81% appearing once. Unrecorded immune exposure was likely among donors, who were nominally healthy when sampled. As for this clone: Its antigen is as yet unknown.

The study, taken as a whole, reports: Sequencing artifact likely explains a cluster of highly shared sequence variants.

Germline V gives CDR1 SGHDT, CDR2 YYEEEE. The CDR3 runs 12 residues. The V end was cut by 4 bases, the J end by 13 bases, with 12 bases between. Sequences were obtained from PBMCs. The chain recombines TRBV5-6 with TRBJ2-6; D remains unclear. This sequence was found in a man aged 18 to 35 in good health and CMV-seronegative. In DNA form, the CDR3 reads TGTGCCAGCAGCGGGCCCGGCCCAGTCCTGACTTTC. Amino acid sequence: CASSGPGPVLTF.